This T cell receptor (beta chain) was profiled in a study of blood T cell repertoires in COVID-19. Study overall: PBMCs, B-cell-depleted T cells, or T cells provided the cDNA or gDNA that made up the material.

The CDR3 has 14 amino acids. Sequencing was performed with immunoSEQ multiplex PCR; in TCRdb, only in-frame clones are kept and a portion is missing. This sample has about 180,000 clones; around 80% occur once, and the top ten carry roughly 14%. The clonotype originates from a man between 60 and 70 years old who had been exposed to COVID-19. The sequenced material came from PBMCs or T cells enriched from blood (not recorded which). This chain uses TRBV12-2 with TRBJ2-3; the table's TRBD2 call for D was not verified on the DNA. TRBV12-2 is described as a pseudogene. CDR3 nucleotide sequence: TGTGCAAGTCGACGACTAGCGGGGACAGATACGCAGTATTTT. It is translated as CASRRLAGTDTQYF.